This TCR beta chain is from a study of cytomegalovirus exposure and HLA in healthy donors. Study observations and caveats: Donors were assumed by presence/absence analyses to have roughly uniform sequencing depth.

Use of 60 Vbeta and 13 Jbeta primers characterized the PCR. Data came from immunoSEQ multiplex PCR; TCRdb stores just in-frame clones and leaves some out. This repertoire shows about 180,000 clones, roughly 80% found once; its top ten account for under 1.5%. The study sampled nominally healthy donors, though unrecorded immune exposures were likely. As to this clone: Its antigen is unidentified.

Germline lookup yields CDR1 MGHDK and CDR2 SYGVNS. V was pared by 6 bases and J by 4 bases, with 8 bases of the junction left unmatched. The CDR3 length is 14 residues. V usage is TRBV25-1 and J usage is TRBJ2-5; 7 bases are shared with TRBD2. This clonotype was obtained from a girl aged 5-17 years in good health and CMV-seropositive. The material sequenced was PBMCs. This CDR3 is CASRPPGGSETQYF. CDR3 nucleotide sequence: TGTGCCAGCAGGCCCCCCGGGGGGTCAGAGACCCAGTACTTC.